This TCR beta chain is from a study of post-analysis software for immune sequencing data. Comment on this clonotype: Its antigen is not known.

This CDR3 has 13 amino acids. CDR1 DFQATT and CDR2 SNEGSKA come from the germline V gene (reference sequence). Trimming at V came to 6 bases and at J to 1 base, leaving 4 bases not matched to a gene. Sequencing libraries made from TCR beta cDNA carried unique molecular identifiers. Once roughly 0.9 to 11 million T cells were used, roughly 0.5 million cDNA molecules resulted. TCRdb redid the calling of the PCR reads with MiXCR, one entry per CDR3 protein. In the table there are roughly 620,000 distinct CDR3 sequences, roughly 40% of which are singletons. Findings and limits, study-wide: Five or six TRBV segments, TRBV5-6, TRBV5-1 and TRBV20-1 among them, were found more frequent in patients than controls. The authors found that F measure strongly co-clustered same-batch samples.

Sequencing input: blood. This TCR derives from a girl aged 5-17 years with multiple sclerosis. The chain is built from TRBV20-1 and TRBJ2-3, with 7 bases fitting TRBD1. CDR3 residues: CSAKTGRTDTQYF. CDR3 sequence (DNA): TGCAGTGCCAAGACAGGGCGCACAGATACGCAGTATTTT.